This T cell receptor beta chain was sequenced during a study of control samples from healthy donors and cancer patients. Data came from immunoSEQ multiplex PCR; TCRdb stores just in-frame clones and leaves some out. The sample yields around 180,000 clones, approximately 91% seen once. The germline V gene has CDR1 LNHDA and CDR2 SQIVND (reference sequence). The CDR3 is made up of 13 amino acids. Between the trimmed V and J ends, which lost 3 bases and 4 bases, there was a span of 9 bases. The receptor was isolated from a woman between 40 and 50 years old in good health. Sequences were obtained from blood. The rearrangement joins TRBV19 to TRBJ1-2, with no clear D. The CDR3 DNA sequence: TGTGCCAGTAGTATGGGCGGAACCTATGGCTACACCTTC. Translation gives CASSMGGTYGYTF.